Listed here are 5 T cell receptor beta chains from one sample, sequenced in a study of T cells in Graves' hyperthyroidism and ophthalmopathy. The source material, RNA transcripts, was used to amplify TCR beta CDR3 regions. The HTBI primer set served for first-round RT-PCR of the TCR CDR3. TCRdb redid the calling of the multiplex PCR reads with MiXCR, one entry per CDR3 protein. The table has around 560,000 distinct CDR3 sequences, approximately 16% seen once; the top ten hold 15% to 20%. The specimen sequenced was blood. These receptors were obtained from a woman aged 18-35 years with Graves' hyperthyroidism.

This clonotype was found many times. The V gene is TRBV5-8, the J gene TRBJ1-5, with D maybe TRBD1 (6 bases). The V end was cut by 3 bases, the J end by 3 bases, with 13 bases between. Per germline, CDR1 SGHTS and CDR2 YDEGEE. The CDR3 runs 15 residues. The CDR3 DNA reads as TGTGCCAGCAGCTCGGACAGCCGTCCCAATCAGCCCCAGCATTTT. Translation gives CASSSDSRPNQPQHF. The full variable domain, completed using reference TRBV5-8 and TRBJ1-5, is EAGVTQSPTHLIKTRGQQATLRCSPISGHTSVYWYQQALGLGLQFLLWYDEGEERNRGNFPPRFSGRQFPNYSSELNVNALELEDSALYLCASSSDSRPNQPQHFGDGTRLSIL.

This clonotype was detected many times. The V call is TRBV29-1, the J call TRBJ2-1, with D possibly TRBD1 on 5 matching bases. The CDR3 runs to 11 residues. The V gene's germline CDR1 is SQVTM and CDR2 ANQGSEA. With 6 bases removed from V and 6 bases from J, the gap between germline ends came to 9 bases. CDR3: CSVADSNEQFF. The CDR3 DNA follows: TGCAGCGTGGCAGACAGCAATGAGCAGTTCTTC.

This clonotype occurred many times. The chain links TRBV12-3 or TRBV12-4 to TRBJ1-6; perhaps TRBD1 as D (6 bases). This CDR3 region has 14 residues. V was shortened by 5 bases and J by 9 bases, with 14 bases between the two germline ends. This chain's CDR3 is CASSPQGLLSPLHF. The CDR3 bases are TGTGCCAGCAGTCCACAGGGACTGCTTTCACCCCTCCACTTT.

This clonotype was picked up many times. This chain uses TRBV28 with TRBJ2-7; TRBD2 agrees at 9 bases. This CDR3 region has 14 residues. J was trimmed by 5 bases and V by 5 bases; bases with no gene match: 7. Germline-derived CDR1 and CDR2 are MDHEN and SYDVKM. The CDR3, as DNA: TGTGCCAGCAGTCTCACTAGCGGGTTCGACGAGCAGTACTTC. It encodes CASSLTSGFDEQYF.

This clonotype was counted at least ten times. The rearrangement joins TRBV30 to TRBJ1-5; a weak D match, TRBD1 (5 bases). The V gene's germline CDR1 is GTSNPN and CDR2 SVGIG (reference sequence). CDR3 size: 12 residues. Trimming shortened V by 2 bases and J by 4 bases, and 6 bases separated the two germline ends. The CDR3 reads CAWSYRNQPQHF. CDR3 bases: TGTGCCTGGAGTTACAGGAATCAGCCCCAGCATTTT. The full variable domain, its missing parts supplied by reference TRBV30 and TRBJ1-5, is SQTIHQWPATLVQPVGSPLSLECTVEGTSNPNLYWYRQAAGRGLQLLFYSVGIGQISSEVPQNLSASRPQDRQFILSSKKLLLSDSGFYLCAWSYRNQPQHFGDGTRLSIL.